This T cell receptor (beta chain) was profiled in a study of shared T cell receptors in the human thymus. Germline values: CDR1 MGHRA, CDR2 YSYEKL. The CDR3 has 17 residues. The J segment lost 5 bases and the V segment lost 1 base, leaving 8 bases of the junction unmatched. TCRdb keeps only in-frame clones here, not all; method: immunoSEQ multiplex PCR. The sample lists just under 550,000 clones, about four fifths occurring once. The sample was also reused in another study, on human thymus T cells. That work adds: Congenital heart defects were the reason for the corrective surgery that the donors, healthy Finnish infants, were having. It was from resections taken during corrective heart surgery that the thymus tissue came. There appeared to be biased usage of V and J genes in thymic and blood repertoires. There were highly overlapping thymic repertoires among unrelated individuals, as related research reported.

The rearrangement links TRBV4-1 to TRBJ2-2; 9 bases align to TRBD2. This clonotype was sampled from a boy under two years old with a congenital heart defect. The sample consisted of thymocytes. The CDR3 is CASSQGRLADPTGELFF. The DNA for the CDR3 is TGCGCCAGCAGCCAAGGGCGACTAGCGGATCCAACCGGGGAGCTGTTTTTT.